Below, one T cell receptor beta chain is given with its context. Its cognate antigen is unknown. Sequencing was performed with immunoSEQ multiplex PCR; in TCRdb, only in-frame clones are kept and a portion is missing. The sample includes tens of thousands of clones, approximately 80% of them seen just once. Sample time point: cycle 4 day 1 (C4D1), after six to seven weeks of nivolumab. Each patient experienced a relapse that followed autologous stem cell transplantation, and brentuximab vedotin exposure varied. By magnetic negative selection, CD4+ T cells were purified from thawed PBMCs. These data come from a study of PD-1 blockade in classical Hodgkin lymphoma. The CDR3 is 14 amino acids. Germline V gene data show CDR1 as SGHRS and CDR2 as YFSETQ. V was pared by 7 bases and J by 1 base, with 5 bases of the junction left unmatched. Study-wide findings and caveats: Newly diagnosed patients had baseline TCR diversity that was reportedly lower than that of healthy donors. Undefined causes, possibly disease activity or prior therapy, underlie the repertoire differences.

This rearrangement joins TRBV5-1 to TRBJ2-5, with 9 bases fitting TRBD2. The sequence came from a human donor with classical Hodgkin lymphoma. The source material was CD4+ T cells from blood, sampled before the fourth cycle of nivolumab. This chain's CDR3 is CASRNSGGQETQYF. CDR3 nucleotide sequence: TGCGCCAGCCGGAATAGCGGGGGCCAAGAGACCCAGTACTTC.